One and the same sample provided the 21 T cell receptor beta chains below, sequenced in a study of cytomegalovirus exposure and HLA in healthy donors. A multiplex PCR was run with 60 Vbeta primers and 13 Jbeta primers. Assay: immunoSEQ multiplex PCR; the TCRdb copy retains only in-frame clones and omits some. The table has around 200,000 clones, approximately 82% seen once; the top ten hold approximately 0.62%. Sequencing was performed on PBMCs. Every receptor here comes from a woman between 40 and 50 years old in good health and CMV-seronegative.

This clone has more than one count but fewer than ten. CDR3: CASRSQGTGNTIYF. The CDR3, as DNA: TGTGCCAGCAGGTCACAGGGTACTGGAAACACCATATATTTT. This chain uses TRBV13 with TRBJ1-3; D may be TRBD1 (6 bases). Germline CDR1 reads PRHDT; CDR2 reads FYEKMQ (reference sequence). Trimming removed 6 bases from V and 2 bases from J, with 11 bases in between. This CDR3 is 14 amino acids long.

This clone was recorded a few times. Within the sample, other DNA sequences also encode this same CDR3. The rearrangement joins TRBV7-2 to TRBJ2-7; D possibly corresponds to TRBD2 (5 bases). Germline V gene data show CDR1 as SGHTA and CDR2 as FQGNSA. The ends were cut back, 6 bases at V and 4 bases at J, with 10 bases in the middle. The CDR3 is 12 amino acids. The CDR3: CASSSSSYEQYF. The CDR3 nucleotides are TGTGCCAGCAGTTCTAGCTCTTACGAGCAGTACTTC.

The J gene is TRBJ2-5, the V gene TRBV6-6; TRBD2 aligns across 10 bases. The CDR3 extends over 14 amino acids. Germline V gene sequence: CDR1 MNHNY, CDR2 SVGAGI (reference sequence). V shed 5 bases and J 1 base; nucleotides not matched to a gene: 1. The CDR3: CASSRLAGQETQYF. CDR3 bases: TGTGCCAGCAGTCGACTAGCGGGCCAAGAGACCCAGTACTTC.

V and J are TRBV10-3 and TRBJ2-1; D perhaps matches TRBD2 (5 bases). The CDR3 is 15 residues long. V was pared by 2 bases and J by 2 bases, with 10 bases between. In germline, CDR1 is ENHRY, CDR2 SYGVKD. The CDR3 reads CAISERGVAYNEQFF. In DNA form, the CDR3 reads TGTGCCATCAGTGAGCGGGGTGTAGCCTACAATGAGCAGTTCTTC.

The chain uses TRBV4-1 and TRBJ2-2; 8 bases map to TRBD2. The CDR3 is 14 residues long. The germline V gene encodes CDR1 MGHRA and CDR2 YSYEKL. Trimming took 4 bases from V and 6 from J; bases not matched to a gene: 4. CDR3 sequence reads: CASSPSGGPGELFF. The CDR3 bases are TGCGCCAGCAGCCCCTCGGGGGGGCCCGGGGAGCTGTTTTTT.

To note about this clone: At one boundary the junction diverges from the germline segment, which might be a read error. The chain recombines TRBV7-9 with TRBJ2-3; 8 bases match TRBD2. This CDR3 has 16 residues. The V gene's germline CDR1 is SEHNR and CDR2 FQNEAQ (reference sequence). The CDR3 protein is CSSSLGAGGPTDTQYF. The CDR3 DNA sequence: TGTTCCAGCAGCTTAGGGGCGGGGGGCCCCACAGATACGCAGTATTTT.

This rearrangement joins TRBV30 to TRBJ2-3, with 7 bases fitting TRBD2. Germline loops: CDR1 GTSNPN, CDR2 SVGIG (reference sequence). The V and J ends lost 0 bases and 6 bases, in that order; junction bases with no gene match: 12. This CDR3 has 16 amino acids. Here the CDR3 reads CAWSVLDGLRGDTQYF. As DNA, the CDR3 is TGTGCCTGGAGTGTACTGGACGGTCTGCGGGGGGATACGCAGTATTTT.

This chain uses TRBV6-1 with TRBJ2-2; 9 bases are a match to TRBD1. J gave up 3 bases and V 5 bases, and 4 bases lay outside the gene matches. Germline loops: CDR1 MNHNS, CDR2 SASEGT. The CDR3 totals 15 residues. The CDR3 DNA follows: TGTGCCAGCAGTCAACAGGGGGCCGACACCGGGGAGCTGTTTTTT. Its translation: CASSQQGADTGELFF.

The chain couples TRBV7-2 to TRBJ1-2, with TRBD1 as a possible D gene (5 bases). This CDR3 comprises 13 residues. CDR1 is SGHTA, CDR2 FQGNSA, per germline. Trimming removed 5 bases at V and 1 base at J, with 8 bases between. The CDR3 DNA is TGTGCCAGCAGCACGGACAATAACTATGGCTACACCTTC. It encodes CASSTDNNYGYTF. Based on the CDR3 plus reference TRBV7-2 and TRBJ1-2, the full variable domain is GAGVSQSPSNKVTEKGKDVELRCDPISGHTALYWYRQSLGQGLEFLIYFQGNSAPDKSGLPSDRFSAERTGGSVSTLTIQRTQQEDSAVYLCASSTDNNYGYTFGSGTRLTVV.

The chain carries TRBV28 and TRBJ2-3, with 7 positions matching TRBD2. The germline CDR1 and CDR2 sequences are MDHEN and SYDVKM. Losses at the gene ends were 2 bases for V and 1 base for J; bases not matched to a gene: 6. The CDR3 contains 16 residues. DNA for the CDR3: TGTGCCAGCAGTTTAATGTGGGGGGGTGGCACAGATACGCAGTATTTT. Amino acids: CASSLMWGGGTDTQYF.

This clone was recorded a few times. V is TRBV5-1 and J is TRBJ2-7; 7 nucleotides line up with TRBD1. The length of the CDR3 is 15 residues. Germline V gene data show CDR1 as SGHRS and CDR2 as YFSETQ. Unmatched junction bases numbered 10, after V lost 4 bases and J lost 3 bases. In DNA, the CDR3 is TGCGCCAGCAGCCCACAGGGGATGGCGGACTACGAGCAGTACTTC. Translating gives CASSPQGMADYEQYF.

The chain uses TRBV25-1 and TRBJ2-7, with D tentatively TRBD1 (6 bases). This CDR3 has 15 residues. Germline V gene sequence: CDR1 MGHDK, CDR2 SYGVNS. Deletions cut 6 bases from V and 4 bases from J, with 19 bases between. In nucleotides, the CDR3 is TGTGCCAGCAGCTCGCCGGGACAATCACGATACGAGCAGTACTTC. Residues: CASSSPGQSRYEQYF.

CDR3 sequence (DNA): TGTGCCAGCAGCTTAGCGCGGGACAGCCCCGACTCTGGAAACACCATATATTTT. Translating gives CASSLARDSPDSGNTIYF. The rearrangement joins TRBV7-9 to TRBJ1-3; 7 nucleotides align to TRBD1. CDR1 SEHNR and CDR2 FQNEAQ come from the germline V gene (reference sequence). The CDR3 runs 18 residues. With 0 bases clipped from V and 0 bases from J, the junction kept 8 bases outside the gene matches.

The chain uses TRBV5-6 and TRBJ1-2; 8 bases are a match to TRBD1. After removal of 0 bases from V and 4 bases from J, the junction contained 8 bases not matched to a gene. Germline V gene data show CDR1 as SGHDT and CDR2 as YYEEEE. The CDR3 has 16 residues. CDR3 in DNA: TGTGCCAGCAGCTTGGCGCAGGGGGCCCCCGCCTATGGCTACACCTTC. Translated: CASSLAQGAPAYGYTF.

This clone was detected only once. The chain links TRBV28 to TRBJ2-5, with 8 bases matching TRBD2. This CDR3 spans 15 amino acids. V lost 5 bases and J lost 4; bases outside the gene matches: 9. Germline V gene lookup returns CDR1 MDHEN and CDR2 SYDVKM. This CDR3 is CASSPGGGGGETQYF. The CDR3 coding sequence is TGTGCCAGCAGTCCCGGGGGGGGTGGTGGAGAGACCCAGTACTTC. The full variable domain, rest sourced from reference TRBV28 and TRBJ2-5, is DVKVTQSSRYLVKRTGEKVFLECVQDMDHENMFWYRQDPGLGLRLIYFSYDVKMKEKGDIPEGYSVSREKKERFSLILESASTNQTSMYLCASSPGGGGGETQYFGPGTRLLVL.

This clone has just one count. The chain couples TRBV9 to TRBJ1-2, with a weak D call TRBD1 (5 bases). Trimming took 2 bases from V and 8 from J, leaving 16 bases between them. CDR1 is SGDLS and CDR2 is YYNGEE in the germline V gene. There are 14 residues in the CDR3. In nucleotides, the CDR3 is TGTGCCAGCAGCGTGGGGCTGGGGTGGTCGGGCTACACCTTC. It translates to CASSVGLGWSGYTF.

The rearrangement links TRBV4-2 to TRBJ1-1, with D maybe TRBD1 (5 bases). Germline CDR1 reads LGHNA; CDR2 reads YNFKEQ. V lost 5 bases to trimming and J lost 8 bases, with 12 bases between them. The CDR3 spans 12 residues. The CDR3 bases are TGTGCCAGCAGCTTGGGAGGGGAGGAAGCTTTCTTT. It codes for CASSLGGEEAFF.

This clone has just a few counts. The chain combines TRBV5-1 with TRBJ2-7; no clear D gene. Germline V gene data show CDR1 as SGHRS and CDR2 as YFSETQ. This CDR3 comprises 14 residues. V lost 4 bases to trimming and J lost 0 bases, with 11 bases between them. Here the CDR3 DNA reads TGCGCCAGCAGCCTGACAATGAGCTCCTACGAGCAGTACTTC. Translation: CASSLTMSSYEQYF.

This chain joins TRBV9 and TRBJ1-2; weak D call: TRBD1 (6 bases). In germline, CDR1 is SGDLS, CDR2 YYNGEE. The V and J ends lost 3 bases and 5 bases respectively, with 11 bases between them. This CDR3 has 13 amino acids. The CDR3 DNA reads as TGTGCCAGCAGCGCGAGAGGGGGATATGGCTACACCTTC. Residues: CASSARGGYGYTF. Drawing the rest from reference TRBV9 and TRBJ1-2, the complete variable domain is DSGVTQTPKHLITATGQRVTLRCSPRSGDLSVYWYQQSLDQGLQFLIQYYNGEERAKGNILERFSAQQFPDLHSELNLSSLELGDSALYFCASSARGGYGYTFGSGTRLTVV.

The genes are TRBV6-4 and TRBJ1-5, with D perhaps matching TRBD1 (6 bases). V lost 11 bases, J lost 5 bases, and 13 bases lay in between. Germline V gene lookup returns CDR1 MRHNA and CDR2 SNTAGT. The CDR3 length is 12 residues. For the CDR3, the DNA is TGTGCCGGTGTCTGGGGGCATCAGCCCCAGCATTTT. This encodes CAGVWGHQPQHF.

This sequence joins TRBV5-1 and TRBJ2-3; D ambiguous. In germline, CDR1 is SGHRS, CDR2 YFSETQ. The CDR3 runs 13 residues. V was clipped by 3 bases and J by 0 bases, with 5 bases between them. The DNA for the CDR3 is TGCGCCAGCAGCTCAGCGAGCACAGATACGCAGTATTTT. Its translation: CASSSASTDTQYF.